Described below is a single T cell receptor (beta chain) sequence and its context. The antigen is undetermined. This sample was taken from a study of cytomegalovirus exposure and HLA in healthy donors. Study results and limitations: CMV serostatus stood as the only immune exposure information on hand. Another analysis was done later, and it associated over 15,000 TCR beta sequences with HLA alleles at 0.05 false discovery rate.

The CDR3 length is 14 residues. Germline assignment: CDR1 WSHSY and CDR2 SAAADI. V was trimmed by 8 bases and J by 4 bases, leaving 17 bases between them. Donors consisted of healthy bone marrow donors. It was with 60 Vbeta and 13 Jbeta primers that the PCR ran. Libraries were prepared by immunoSEQ multiplex PCR; TCRdb keeps only in-frame clonotypes and omits some of them. Of 150,000 to 200,000 clones in the sample, 82% were seen once. The rearrangement joins TRBV10-2 to TRBJ1-1, with D perhaps TRBD1 (5 bases). The origin of this receptor is a girl between 10 and 17 years old in good health and CMV-seropositive. The specimen was PBMCs. In DNA, the CDR3 is TGCGCCAGCCGACCGGGGGGTGGTGGCACTGAAGCTTTCTTT. Its protein product is CASRPGGGGTEAFF.